This T cell receptor beta chain was recovered during a study of cytomegalovirus exposure and HLA in healthy donors. Background on the study: Within the Caucasian-associated ancestry cluster were approximately 77% of the approximately 370 genotyped donors. Study-wide results and caveats: Reported findings show TCR beta sequences accurately forecast HLA-A and HLA-B alleles in most subjects. Upon later analysis, HLA-associated TCR beta chains proved more clonally expanded than other, equally common chains. A later analysis revealed that TCR association rates differed between HLA loci, peaking at DRB1 and bottoming out at HLA-C.

A note on this clone: Its antigen remains unidentified.

In the PCR, 60 Vbeta and 13 Jbeta primers were used. TCRdb's copy holds only in-frame clones and misses some; the assay was immunoSEQ multiplex PCR. In the table there are around 85,000 clones, about 80% of which are singletons. The germline CDR1 and CDR2 sequences are SGHVS and FQNEAQ. The ends lost 4 bases at V and 7 bases at J; junction bases unmatched: 7. CDR3 length equals 15 residues. The sample consisted of PBMCs. The chain links TRBV7-8 to TRBJ1-5, with 10 bases lining up with TRBD1. The receptor comes from a man aged 50-59 years in good health and CMV-seropositive. The CDR3 here is CASSWGQGRGQPQHF. DNA for the CDR3: TGTGCCAGCAGCTGGGGACAGGGGCGAGGCCAGCCCCAGCATTTT.